This T cell receptor (beta chain) was identified during a study of blood T cell repertoires in COVID-19. Generated by immunoSEQ multiplex PCR, the TCRdb table keeps only in-frame clones and is missing some. The data show fewer than 150,000 clones, approximately 90% seen once. V was pared by 7 bases and J by 6 bases, with 25 bases of the junction left unmatched. CDR3 length: 21 residues. The germline gives CDR1 MNHEY, CDR2 SMNVEV (reference sequence). The sequence came from a human donor in a cohort sampled during active COVID-19. The sample taken for sequencing was peripheral blood. The chain is built from TRBV27 and TRBJ2-2; TRBD1 matches at 11 bases. The CDR3, as DNA: TGTGCCAGCACTTCACCCGTGACTCCGGGATCAGGACAGGGGGCCCCCGGGGAGCTGTTTTTT. Amino acids: CASTSPVTPGSGQGAPGELFF.